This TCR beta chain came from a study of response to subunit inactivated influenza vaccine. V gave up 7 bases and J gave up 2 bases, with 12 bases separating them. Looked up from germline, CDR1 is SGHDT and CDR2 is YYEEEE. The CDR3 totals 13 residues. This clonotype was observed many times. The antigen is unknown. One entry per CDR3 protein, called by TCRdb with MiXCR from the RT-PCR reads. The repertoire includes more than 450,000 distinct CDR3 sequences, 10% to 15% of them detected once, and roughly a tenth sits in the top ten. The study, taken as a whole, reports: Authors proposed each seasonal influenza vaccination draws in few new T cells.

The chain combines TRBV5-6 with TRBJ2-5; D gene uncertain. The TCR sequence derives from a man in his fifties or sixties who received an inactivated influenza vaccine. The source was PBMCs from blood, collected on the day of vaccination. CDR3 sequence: CASSRGGQETQYF. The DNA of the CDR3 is TGTGCCAGCTCCCGAGGCGGACAAGAGACCCAGTACTTC.